This T cell receptor (beta chain) was sequenced during a study of cytomegalovirus exposure and HLA in healthy donors. Looking at the study overall: The 95 to 150 validation repertoires used a platform that matched the one used for the 600 to 750 first-cohort repertoires, as a later analysis reported.

Separate from the approximately 700-subject first cohort was the approximately 120-subject validation cohort, to which the donors belonged. Comments on this clone: As yet, its antigen is unknown.

Repertoires were generated with immunoSEQ multiplex PCR, while TCRdb's copy carries only in-frame clones and drops some. The data hold about 120,000 clones, with roughly 88% observed a single time. V lost 10 bases to trimming and J lost 7 bases; unmatched junction nucleotides: 5. The CDR3 has 12 amino acids. Germline V gene data show CDR1 as MNHEY and CDR2 as SMNVEV (reference sequence). Notes on the study in general: As was reported, the classifier diagnosed cytomegalovirus status with high specificity and sensitivity.

The receptor was derived from a man between 18 and 35 years old in good health and CMV-seronegative. V is TRBV27 and J is TRBJ2-3, with 10 positions matching TRBD1. Source material: PBMCs. CDR3 loop: CATRQGANTQYF. The CDR3 DNA sequence: TGTGCCACCAGACAGGGGGCAAATACGCAGTATTTT.